The sequence of this T cell receptor (beta chain) was determined in a study of early T cells in non-severe SARS-CoV-2 infection. This clonotype appeared many times. Its target is unknown. The TCR library protocol attached unique molecular identifiers to the individual cDNA molecules. Using its own MiXCR run on the 5' RACE reads, TCRdb lists one record per CDR3 protein. The sample carries roughly 80,000 distinct CDR3 sequences, more than 5% recorded once. General study results and limits: VDJdb-based matching was biased toward anti-spike CD8 responses and missed private and CD4 specificities.

Germline V lookup: CDR1 MNHEY, CDR2 SMNVEV (reference sequence). This CDR3 has 14 residues. After removal of 6 bases from V and 3 bases from J, the junction contained 6 bases not matched to a gene. The chain has TRBV27 and TRBJ2-7, with 9 bases aligning to TRBD1. Sequencing was carried out using whole blood. The origin of this receptor is an adult who was a healthcare worker with PCR-confirmed SARS-CoV-2 infection or an uninfected control (not recorded which). The CDR3 DNA reads as TGTGCCAGCAGGAGGACAGGGGAGGGCTACGAGCAGTACTTC. It translates to CASRRTGEGYEQYF.